The sequence of this T cell receptor (beta chain) was determined in a study of T cell changes during pregnancy in multiple sclerosis. Deletions cut 4 bases from V and 6 bases from J, with 10 bases between. The V gene's germline CDR1 is SGHRS and CDR2 YFSETQ. CDR3 size: 13 residues. Produced via immunoSEQ multiplex PCR; TCRdb's table is partial and in-frame only. The repertoire holds under 100,000 clones, about 95% seen once, with roughly 1.2% in the top ten. The material was peripheral blood, obtained in the second trimester of pregnancy. The chain employs TRBV5-1 and TRBJ2-2; no clear D. This clonotype originated in a female donor with multiple sclerosis, enrolled in a pregnancy study. CDR3 DNA sequence: TGCGCCAGCAGCCGCGGAGAGTCCGGGGAGCTGTTTTTT. Protein sequence: CASSRGESGELFF.